The source of this T cell receptor (beta chain) is a study of blood T cell repertoires in COVID-19 (dated by TCRdb to 2018 to 2021). For the study in its entirety: The collaborator samples originated in the United States, Italy and Spain and spanned the acute and convalescent phases of COVID-19. The dataset comprised deeply sampled blood TCRbeta repertoires from subjects exposed to, actively infected with, or recovered from COVID-19. The repertoires were released in a freely available public database intended as a resource for research on the immune response to SARS-CoV-2. The prospective study material was composed of cDNA or gDNA derived from T cells, B-cell-depleted T cells, or PBMCs. Nearly every sample came with metadata listing a de-identified subject ID, COVID-19 status, age in years and sex. Samples came from the ongoing ImmuneRACE study (first 160 participants) plus 1,254 subjects from 6 global collaborators. Where HLA class I and class II types were available, the types were taken from metadata supplied by the sample provider, not from assay-based typing.

TCRbeta CDR3 regions were amplified from genomic DNA using the immunoSEQ Assay, a bias-controlled multiplex PCR. For the original study's pipeline: The number of nucleated cells in each sample was estimated by amplification of reference gene primers within the assay. Sequence reads were collapsed and filtered to measure the absolute abundance of every unique TCRbeta CDR3 rearrangement. Productive Simpson clonality was computed per sample as the square root of Simpson's diversity index over productive rearrangements. The clones in this table, taken by TCRdb from immuneACCESS, are in-frame only. Not every clone is retained; where verified, under half of the shortfall comes from an unresolved V gene, and the cause of the rest is unknown. That table gives V, J and clone size, and the DNA gave D and trimming. This sample comprises 300,000 to 400,000 clones, roughly 84% of them detected only once. Jointly, the top ten make up about 0.93% of the sample.

A remark on this clone: Its cognate antigen has yet to be identified. Base qualities are not provided; no much larger clone lies one nucleotide away.

Trimming costs V 7 bases and J 6 bases, and their ends lie 9 bases apart. The germline V gene encodes CDR1 MNHEY and CDR2 SVGAGI. The CDR3 runs 11 residues from the cysteine to the phenylalanine. Only CDR3 DNA is held: 33 bases, read in frame from base 1. Participants in the prospective study were aged about 18 to 90 years, lived in about two dozen United States geographic areas, and enrolled through a virtual design. In the prospective study, cohorts were assigned on the basis of participant-reported clinical history obtained from a screening survey and a study questionnaire. Recovered participants in ImmuneRACE Cohort 3 were defined by two consecutive negative NP/OP PCR tests, clearance by a healthcare professional, or resolution of symptoms. In the prospective study, mobile phlebotomists collected whole blood, serum and a nasopharyngeal or oropharyngeal swab from each participant. Participants in the prospective study had the option to provide additional blood draws and questionnaires over a roughly two-month period. Blood samples from the prospective study were shipped frozen or at room temperature prior to DNA extraction.

The paper's findings and limits, for the study overall: Clinical and demographic metadata were provided uncurated, with the amount varying by source and participant.

The rearranged segments are TRBV6-5 and TRBJ1-1, with the D segment identity uncertain. The TCR was taken from a woman under 40 who had recovered from COVID-19. Sequenced input: PBMCs or T cells enriched from blood (not recorded which). The CDR3 reads CASTRGAEAFF. The DNA reads TGTGCCAGCACCCGAGGAGCTGAAGCTTTCTTT.